This passage covers 11 T cell receptor beta chains from one sample sequenced in a study of neoadjuvant anti-PD-1 for oral cavity cancer. Using immunoSEQ multiplex PCR, the repertoire was profiled, and TCRdb retains in-frame clones only, with some absent. The sample includes about 9,600 clones, over 65% of them seen just once. Sample time point: after neoadjuvant nivolumab, at surgical resection. The sample was PBMCs, taken after nivolumab (anti-PD-1) treatment. All receptors come from a person between 40 and 85 years old with oral cavity squamous cell carcinoma.

The J gene is TRBJ2-5, the V gene TRBV10-3; D is unclear. CDR1 and CDR2 (germline): ENHRY, SYGVKD. There are 11 residues in the CDR3. The V end lost 4 bases, the J end lost 2 bases, and 2 bases lay between the germline ends. The CDR3 region has the DNA TGTGCCATCAGTGCGCAAGAGACCCAGTACTTC. This codes for CAISAQETQYF.

The rearrangement uses TRBV11-2 and TRBJ1-1, with TRBD1 matching 8 bases. This CDR3 contains 18 residues. V lost 5 bases, J lost 5 bases, and 19 bases stayed unmatched. Germline CDR1 and CDR2: SGHAT and FQNNGV. CDR3 loop: CASSDHYQGARVETEAFF. CDR3 DNA: TGTGCCAGCAGCGACCATTATCAGGGGGCGCGGGTGGAGACTGAAGCTTTCTTT.

The chain couples TRBV9 to TRBJ2-1, with 11 bases identical to TRBD2. The CDR3 loop spans 15 amino acids. CDR1 is SGDLS, CDR2 YYNGEE, per germline. Losses at the gene ends were 3 bases for V and 5 bases for J; bases not matched to a gene: 4. The CDR3 region is CASSAGLADNNEQFF. As DNA, the CDR3 is TGTGCCAGCAGCGCGGGACTAGCGGACAACAATGAGCAGTTCTTC.

This clone was seen a few times. The chain carries TRBV23-1 and TRBJ1-3; weak D call: TRBD1 (5 bases). TRBV23-1 carries the ORF label, with uncertain function. Trimming removed 0 bases from V and 4 bases from J, with 19 bases in between. CDR3 size: 18 residues. The CDR3 loop reads CASSQSGKGEKPGNTIYF. The CDR3 region has the DNA TGCGCCAGCAGTCAATCGGGCAAAGGGGAGAAACCAGGAAACACCATATATTTT.

The chain links TRBV19 to TRBJ1-2; unclear D gene. Looked up from germline, CDR1 is LNHDA and CDR2 is SQIVND (reference sequence). The CDR3 has 12 residues. Trimming removed 5 bases from V and 6 bases from J, with 10 bases in between. The CDR3 nucleotides read TGTGCCAGTAGTGACAAAGGGAATGGCTACACCTTC. Translating gives CASSDKGNGYTF.

The chain joins TRBV7-2 to TRBJ2-7; 10 nucleotides line up with TRBD2. The germline gives CDR1 SGHTA, CDR2 FQGNSA. This CDR3 has 14 residues. V lost 5 bases to trimming and J lost 3 bases; unmatched junction nucleotides: 4. The CDR3 region is CASSPGTSDYEQYF. The CDR3 DNA reads as TGTGCCAGCAGCCCCGGGACTAGCGACTACGAGCAGTACTTC.

The genes are TRBV10-2 and TRBJ1-4, with 10 nucleotides matching TRBD1. Losses at the gene ends were 10 bases for V and 10 bases for J; bases not matched to a gene: 12. The CDR3 length is 14 residues. Germline V gene data show CDR1 as WSHSY and CDR2 as SAAADI. The CDR3 DNA reads as TGCGCCACCTCCGAGACAGGGGGCCTCGGAAAACTGTTTTTT. Its protein is CATSETGGLGKLFF.

Only a few counts were recorded for this clone. Here the CDR3 DNA reads TGTGCCAGCAGCTTATCGGGGATCGGTGGCTACACCTTC. It specifies CASSLSGIGGYTF. The rearrangement joins TRBV7-6 to TRBJ1-2, with D hard to call. This CDR3 spans 13 amino acids. V lost 2 bases to trimming and J lost 7 bases, with 11 bases between them. Germline V gene data show CDR1 as SGHVS and CDR2 as FNYEAQ.

The DNA for the CDR3 is TGTGCCAGCAGTTACTCGAACAGAGGTGACTATGGCTACACCTTC. It codes for CASSYSNRGDYGYTF. The chain has TRBV6-6 and TRBJ1-2; D unclear. CDR1 is MNHNY, CDR2 SVGAGI, per germline (reference sequence). The CDR3 is made up of 15 amino acids. V was pared by 0 bases and J by 3 bases, with 11 bases between.

This clone was observed a handful of times. The CDR3 DNA follows: TGTGCCAGCAGCCCGGGACAGGCTAATTCACCCCTCCACTTT. It codes for CASSPGQANSPLHF. The genes are TRBV5-4 and TRBJ1-6, with TRBD1 matching over 8 bases. Germline CDR1 SGHNT, CDR2 YYREEE (reference sequence). The CDR3 covers 14 residues. With V trimmed by 4 bases and J by 6 bases, 3 bases remained unmatched.

The sample holds a few counts of this clone. The rearrangement links TRBV5-1 to TRBJ1-2; D call uncertain. V was pared by 3 bases and J by 8 bases, with 23 bases between. The length of the CDR3 is 16 residues. Germline V CDR1 and CDR2: SGHRS, YFSETQ. CDR3 DNA: TGCGCCAGCAGCTCCCTGGTGGACCCGATATTTTTGGGCTACACCTTC. This sequence encodes CASSSLVDPIFLGYTF. Full variable domain (rest looked up from reference TRBV5-1 and TRBJ1-2): KAGVTQTPRYLIKTRGQQVTLSCSPISGHRSVSWYQQTPGQGLQFLFEYFSETQRNKGNFPGRFSGRQFSNSRSEMNVSTLELGDSALYLCASSSLVDPIFLGYTFGSGTRLTVV.